This entry features one TCR beta chain sequence. This record comes from a study of blood T cell repertoires in COVID-19. The J segment lost 4 bases and the V segment lost 5 bases, leaving 4 bases of the junction unmatched. This CDR3 comprises 13 residues. The assay was immunoSEQ multiplex PCR, and TCRdb's table has in-frame clones only and misses some. The repertoire holds about 140,000 clones, roughly four fifths seen once, with more than 8.5% in the top ten. This TCR came from a woman aged 45-65 years with active or convalescent COVID-19. The rearrangement joins TRBV12-3 or TRBV12-4 to TRBJ2-7; 8 nucleotides agree with TRBD2. The sequenced sample consisted of peripheral blood. CDR3 sequence reads: CASSEGLAYEQYF. The CDR3 DNA follows: TGTGCCAGCAGTGAAGGACTAGCTTACGAGCAGTACTTC.